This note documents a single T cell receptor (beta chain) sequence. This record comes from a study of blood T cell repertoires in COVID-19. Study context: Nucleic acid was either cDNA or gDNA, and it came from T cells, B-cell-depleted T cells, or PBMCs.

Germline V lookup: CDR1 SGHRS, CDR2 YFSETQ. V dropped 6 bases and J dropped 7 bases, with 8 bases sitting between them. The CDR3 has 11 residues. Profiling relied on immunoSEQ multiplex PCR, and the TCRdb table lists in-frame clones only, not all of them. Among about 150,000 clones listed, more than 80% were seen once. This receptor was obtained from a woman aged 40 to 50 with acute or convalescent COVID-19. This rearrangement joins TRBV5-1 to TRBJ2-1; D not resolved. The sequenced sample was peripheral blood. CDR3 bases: TGCGCCAGCAAAGCAGGTAATGAGCAGTTCTTC. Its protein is CASKAGNEQFF. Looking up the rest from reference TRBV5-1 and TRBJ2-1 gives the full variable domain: KAGVTQTPRYLIKTRGQQVTLSCSPISGHRSVSWYQQTPGQGLQFLFEYFSETQRNKGNFPGRFSGRQFSNSRSEMNVSTLELGDSALYLCASKAGNEQFFGPGTRLTVL.